This is a list of T cell receptor beta chains from one sample in a study of siplizumab effects on memory and regulatory T cells. Clones were read by immunoSEQ multiplex PCR, and TCRdb kept only the in-frame ones, dropping some. The repertoire holds about 100,000 clones, 90% to 95% seen once, with roughly 0.61% in the top ten. The sample comprised Tregs sorted from blood. These receptors were taken from a human donor in good health. CDR3s include the opening cysteine and the closing phenylalanine or tryptophan. The D gene is left open where the match is weak. For some rows the clone size is stated as once, few or many, or as a class when expanded; others skip it.

CATSRDWTRGEAFF,TGTGCCACCAGCAGAGACTGGACGAGGGGTGAAGCTTTCTTT,NA,TRBJ1-1,TRBV15,NA
CASSSLGPDGYTF,TGCGCCAGCAGCTCCCTGGGCCCAGATGGCTACACCTTC,NA,TRBJ1-2,TRBV5-1,NA
CASSDSGDSGNTIYF,TGTGCCAGCAGTGATTCAGGGGACTCTGGAAACACCATATATTTT,NA,TRBJ1-3,TRBV25-1,NA
CASSTKWWGLPQMNTEAFF,TGTGCCAGTAGTACGAAATGGTGGGGACTTCCCCAAATGAACACTGAAGCTTTCTTT,NA,TRBJ1-1,TRBV19,NA
CASSQGVGQAYEQYF,TGCGCCAGCAGCCAAGGAGTCGGACAGGCCTACGAGCAGTACTTC,TRBD1,TRBJ2-7,TRBV4-1,NA
CASSWGGYTF,TGCGCCAGCAGTTGGGGTGGTTACACCTTC,NA,TRBJ1-2,TRBV5-1,NA
CASSLYGVPNQPQHF,TGTGCCAGCAGCTTGTACGGGGTGCCTAATCAGCCCCAGCATTTT,NA,TRBJ1-5,TRBV5-4,NA
CASSLSLRWNTDTQYF,TGTGCCAGCAGTTTATCGCTCCGGTGGAACACAGATACGCAGTATTTT,NA,TRBJ2-3,TRBV27,NA
CASSWWGSDEQYF,TGTGCCAGCAGTTGGTGGGGTTCCGACGAGCAGTACTTC,NA,TRBJ2-7,TRBV27,NA
CASSPANYNSPLHF,TGTGCCAGCTCACCGGCCAACTATAATTCACCCCTCCACTTT,NA,TRBJ1-6,TRBV18,NA
CASSWTSGSFYEQYF,TGTGCCAGCAGCTGGACTAGCGGGTCTTTCTACGAGCAGTACTTC,TRBD2,TRBJ2-7,TRBV7-6,NA
CASSYGAGHYEQYF,TGTGCCAGCAGTTACGGGGCGGGCCACTACGAGCAGTACTTC,NA,TRBJ2-7,TRBV6-5,NA
CASRGLFPYEQYF,TGTGCCAGCAGGGGACTCTTCCCCTACGAGCAGTACTTC,NA,TRBJ2-7,TRBV6-1,NA
CAISEPDRGRTEAFF,TGTGCCATCAGTGAACCAGACAGGGGGCGGACTGAAGCTTTCTTT,TRBD1,TRBJ1-1,TRBV10-3,once
CASSSIRDSPLHF,TGTGCCAGCAGTTCCATCCGTGATTCACCCCTCCACTTT,NA,TRBJ1-6,TRBV27,NA
CASIGNYGYTF,TGTGCCAGCATAGGCAACTATGGCTACACCTTC,NA,TRBJ1-2,TRBV28,NA
CASSTRQGAMTEAFF,TGCGCCAGCAGCACAAGACAGGGGGCGATGACTGAAGCTTTCTTT,TRBD1,TRBJ1-1,TRBV5-1,NA
CASSLRAGGNTEAFF,TGTGCCAGCAGCTTAAGGGCCGGAGGGAACACTGAAGCTTTCTTT,NA,TRBJ1-1,TRBV7-3,NA
CSASPSDEQYF,TGCAGTGCTAGTCCCTCTGACGAGCAGTACTTC,NA,TRBJ2-7,TRBV20-1,once
CASRRLASTQYF,TGTGCCAGCAGGCGACTAGCAAGTACGCAGTATTTT,TRBD2,TRBJ2-3,TRBV28,NA
CASSPTGSGNTIYF,TGTGCCAGCAGCCCGACAGGGTCTGGAAACACCATATATTTT,TRBD1,TRBJ1-3,TRBV7-9,NA
CASSIDPAPGQEQFF,TGTGCCAGTAGTATAGATCCCGCCCCAGGACAAGAGCAGTTCTTC,NA,TRBJ2-1,TRBV19,NA
CASSRRDTYYGYTF,TGTGCCAGCAGCAGAAGGGACACTTACTATGGCTACACCTTC,NA,TRBJ1-2,TRBV5-5,NA
CASRNSGGVEQYF,TGCGCCAGCCGGAACAGCGGAGGGGTCGAGCAGTACTTC,NA,TRBJ2-7,TRBV10-2,NA
CASSWVSGSYEQYF,TGTGCCAGCAGTTGGGTTAGCGGATCCTACGAGCAGTACTTC,NA,TRBJ2-7,TRBV6-5,NA
CASSSGTGETQYF,TGTGCCAGCAGTTCCGGGACAGGGGAGACCCAGTACTTC,TRBD1,TRBJ2-5,TRBV6-5,NA
CASSLGSSSNQPQHF,TGTGCCAGCAGCTTGGGCAGCTCGAGCAATCAGCCCCAGCATTTT,NA,TRBJ1-5,TRBV5-8,NA
CASSFPILHRDRTGKLFF,TGTGCCAGCAGCTTCCCTATATTACACCGGGACAGGACAGGAAAACTGTTTTTT,TRBD1,TRBJ1-4,TRBV7-8,NA
CASRPGLYYGYTF,TGTGCCAGCCGCCCCGGGCTCTACTATGGCTACACCTTC,NA,TRBJ1-2,TRBV28,once
CASSRAGDYGYTF,TGCGCCAGCAGCAGAGCAGGGGACTATGGCTACACCTTC,NA,TRBJ1-2,TRBV5-1,once
CASSPPPGGYTF,TGTGCCAGCAGTCCCCCCCCGGGGGGCTACACCTTC,NA,TRBJ1-2,TRBV6-6,NA
CASSQGVGRFDATGELFF,TGCGCCAGCAGCCAAGGGGTCGGGAGGTTTGATGCCACCGGGGAGCTGTTTTTT,TRBD2,TRBJ2-2,TRBV4-1,NA
CSALSTDTQYF,TGCAGTGCTCTAAGCACAGATACGCAGTATTTT,NA,TRBJ2-3,TRBV20-1,NA
CASSPSSATPYEQYF,TGCGCCAGCAGCCCATCTAGCGCTACTCCCTACGAGCAGTACTTC,NA,TRBJ2-7,TRBV5-1,once
CASSNRRLNNQPQHF,TGTGCCAGTAGTAACCGGAGGTTGAACAATCAGCCCCAGCATTTT,NA,TRBJ1-5,TRBV19,NA
CATHPDGGPNEKLFF,TGTGCCACCCACCCGGATGGCGGTCCTAATGAAAAACTGTTTTTT,NA,TRBJ1-4,TRBV6-6,NA
CASSPRSEPQHF,TGTGCCAGCAGCCCTAGGAGCGAGCCCCAGCATTTT,NA,TRBJ1-5,TRBV5-8,NA
CAWKNGPSTDTQYF,TGTGCCTGGAAAAACGGTCCTAGCACAGATACGCAGTATTTT,NA,TRBJ2-3,TRBV30,NA
CASSVGPWNTEAFF,TGTGCCAGCAGCGTGGGCCCGTGGAACACTGAAGCTTTCTTT,NA,TRBJ1-1,TRBV2,NA
CASSLLHRAGYGYTF,TGTGCCAGCAGCCTATTACACAGGGCAGGCTATGGCTACACCTTC,NA,TRBJ1-2,TRBV11-2,NA
CAWRNNRSPLHF,TGTGCCTGGAGGAATAATCGATCACCCCTCCACTTT,NA,TRBJ1-6,TRBV30,NA
CASSLVGSLSGNTIYF,TGCGCCAGCAGCTTGGTTGGATCCCTCTCTGGAAACACCATATATTTT,NA,TRBJ1-3,TRBV5-1,NA
CASRGTFYGYTF,TGTGCCAGCAGAGGGACTTTCTATGGCTACACCTTC,NA,TRBJ1-2,TRBV6-5,NA
CASSLGWIADNEQFF,TGCGCCAGCAGCTTGGGGTGGATAGCGGACAATGAGCAGTTCTTC,NA,TRBJ2-1,TRBV5-1,NA
CASSALMDEQFF,TGCGCCAGCAGTGCCCTCATGGATGAGCAGTTCTTC,NA,TRBJ2-1,TRBV5-1,once
CASSRETPANTGELFF,TGTGCCAGCAGCAGAGAGACACCGGCGAACACCGGGGAGCTGTTTTTT,NA,TRBJ2-2,TRBV5-8,NA
CASSLSGGSNTEAFF,TGTGCCAGCAGTTTGTCCGGGGGATCGAACACTGAAGCTTTCTTT,NA,TRBJ1-1,TRBV28,NA
CASSPVDSNQPQHF,TGTGCCAGCTCACCGGTGGATAGCAATCAGCCCCAGCATTTT,NA,TRBJ1-5,TRBV18,NA
CASASGSHSNEQFF,TGCGCCAGCGCCAGCGGGAGTCATAGCAATGAGCAGTTCTTC,TRBD2,TRBJ2-1,TRBV10-1,NA
CASSNRQAGEQYF,TGTGCCAGCAGCAACCGACAGGCGGGCGAGCAGTACTTC,NA,TRBJ2-7,TRBV6-5,NA
CASSEVAEGADTQYF,TGTGCCAGCAGTGAAGTGGCTGAAGGGGCAGATACGCAGTATTTT,NA,TRBJ2-3,TRBV6-1,NA
CASSLAFCPKYGQPQHF,TGTGCCAGCAGCTTAGCTTTCTGCCCAAAGTACGGACAGCCCCAGCATTTT,NA,TRBJ1-5,TRBV7-2,NA